This T cell receptor (beta chain) was recovered during a study of blood T cells in healthy people across ages. Roughly 9 milliliters of peripheral blood were drawn from each donor. Broader study findings: The diversity estimates, figures obtained from one million T cells, were considered underestimates. Measured against age, TCR beta diversity per million T cells decreased in a roughly linear manner.

Germline CDR1 reads KGHDR; CDR2 reads SFDVKD. CDR3 length equals 14 residues. With 4 bases clipped from V and 9 bases from J, the junction kept 8 bases outside the gene matches. To note about this clonotype: Its antigen remains unknown.

A second PCR of 7 to 11 cycles used a sample-barcoded 5' primer and a J-beta primer mix. Every sample produced at least 3 million CDR3-containing paired-end reads. TCRdb reprocessed the 5' RACE reads with MiXCR, giving one entry per CDR3 protein. The table shows more than 700,000 distinct CDR3 sequences, with approximately 53% occurring only once. This chain uses TRBV24-1 with TRBJ2-1; 7 positions agree with TRBD2. This TCR derives from an older man in good health. Specimen: blood. This CDR3 reads CATSDTRGGGEQFF. The DNA of the CDR3 is TGTGCCACCAGTGACACGCGTGGCGGGGGTGAGCAGTTCTTC.